The rows below give T cell receptor beta chains drawn from one sample of a study of early T cells in non-severe SARS-CoV-2 infection. TCRdb used MiXCR to reprocess the 5' RACE reads, holding one entry per CDR3 protein. The sample has tens of thousands of distinct CDR3 sequences, 10% to 15% seen once. Material for sequencing was whole blood. The receptors were sampled from an adult who was a healthcare worker with PCR-confirmed SARS-CoV-2 infection or an uninfected control (not recorded which). CDR3s include the opening cysteine and the closing phenylalanine or tryptophan. Each record gives: clone size, J gene, V gene, D gene, CDR3 DNA, CDR3 protein. D genes are given only for firm matches. The size of a clone is reported for some rows only, either as once, few or many, or as a class for expanded clones.

few | TRBJ2-7 | TRBV6-2/TRBV6-3 | TRBD2 | TGTGCCAGCAGCATAACTAGCGGGGAATGGGGCGAGCAGTACTTC | CASSITSGEWGEQYF
. | TRBJ2-5 | TRBV28 | . | TGTGCCAGCAGCCCTAGGTTGCGGGGCCCCGAGACCCAGTACTTC | CASSPRLRGPETQYF
. | TRBJ2-3 | TRBV24-1 | TRBD2 | TGTGCCACCAGTGACCGTTCTAGCGGGGGTCTCACAGATACGCAGTATTTT | CATSDRSSGGLTDTQYF
many | TRBJ2-3 | TRBV5-1 | . | TGCGCCAGCAGGAACCCTCCTAGCACAGATACGCAGTATTTT | CASRNPPSTDTQYF
. | TRBJ2-5 | TRBV5-8 | TRBD2 | TGTGCCAGCAGCCTGACTAGCGGGGGGGCGGAGACCCAGTACTTC | CASSLTSGGAETQYF
. | TRBJ2-7 | TRBV28 | . | TGTGCCAGCAACCGTCGCGGGGGCAGGGGGCGAGAGCAGTACTTC | CASNRRGGRGREQYF
. | TRBJ2-7 | TRBV28 | . | TGTGCCAGCAGCTCCGACGGGCCCGAATACTTC | CASSSDGPEYF
many | TRBJ2-7 | TRBV2 | . | TGTGCCAGCAGTGTCAGGGGCTTCTCCTACGAGCAGTACTTC | CASSVRGFSYEQYF
. | TRBJ2-2 | TRBV28 | . | TGTGCCAGCAGTCCCGGATCAGGGGCCGCCGGGGAGCTGTTTTTT | CASSPGSGAAGELFF
few | TRBJ2-5 | TRBV7-9 | . | TGTGCCAGCAGCTCCGGGACCTGGACACATCAAGAGACCCAGTACTTC | CASSSGTWTHQETQYF
many | TRBJ2-4 | TRBV7-2 | . | TGTGCCAGCAGCGGATCTACGCAGCCCAGTACCTATGCCAAAAACATTCAGTACTTC | CASSGSTQPSTYAKNIQYF
few | TRBJ2-1 | TRBV7-2 | . | TGTGCCAGCAGCTTAGCAAGAGAGCAGTTCTTC | CASSLAREQFF
. | TRBJ1-1 | TRBV2 | TRBD1 | TGTGCCAGCAGGCGGGACAGTACACGTGAAGCTTTCTTT | CASRRDSTREAFF
few | TRBJ1-6 | TRBV20-1 | . | TGCAGTGCTAGAAGGCAGGGAAATTCACCCCTCCACTTT | CSARRQGNSPLHF
. | TRBJ2-3 | TRBV19 | . | TGTGCCAGTATCAACCCCCCGGGGGAGACGCAGTATTTT | CASINPPGETQYF
many | TRBJ1-6 | TRBV11-2 | . | TGTGCCAGCAGCTTAGATGGGGGCATTGCTAATTCACCCCTCCACTTT | CASSLDGGIANSPLHF
many | TRBJ2-2 | TRBV11-2 | TRBD2 | TGTGCCAGCAGCTTGTCTAGCGGGGGACCGAACACCGGGGAGCTGTTTTTT | CASSLSSGGPNTGELFF
. | TRBJ2-1 | TRBV12-3/TRBV12-4 | . | TGTGCCAGCAGTCCTGGGGGCTCGGGACGGAAGGGGAATGAGCAGTTCTTC | CASSPGGSGRKGNEQFF
few | TRBJ2-7 | TRBV5-5 | TRBD2 | TGTGCCAGCAGCTTAATAGCGGGAGGTACCTACGAGCAGTACTTC | CASSLIAGGTYEQYF
many | TRBJ1-1 | TRBV28 | . | TGTGCCAGCAGTTTAGGCCAGTGGAACACTGAAGCTTTCTTT | CASSLGQWNTEAFF
few | TRBJ1-2 | TRBV4-3 | . | TGCGCCAGCAGCCCGCGGACAGCCACTAACTATGGCTACACCTTC | CASSPRTATNYGYTF
many | TRBJ2-7 | TRBV10-1 | . | TGCGCCAGCAGTGACCCCCGGAAGGATTCCGAGCAGTACTTC | CASSDPRKDSEQYF
many | TRBJ2-1 | TRBV10-2 | TRBD2 | TGCGCCAGCAGTGAGTGGAGACTAGCGGGAGGGCAGAATGAGCAGTTCTTC | CASSEWRLAGGQNEQFF
many | TRBJ2-5 | TRBV7-8 | TRBD1 | TGTGCCAGCAGCCCGGCCGGGACAGGGTTTGAGACCCAGTACTTC | CASSPAGTGFETQYF
. | TRBJ1-2 | TRBV28 | . | TGTGCCAGCAGTTTACCCCAGACAGCTTATGGCTACACCTTC | CASSLPQTAYGYTF
. | TRBJ2-4 | TRBV19 | . | TGTGCCAGTAGTATGAGGTCAGGGGACCCCAAAAACATTCAGTACTTC | CASSMRSGDPKNIQYF
. | TRBJ1-1 | TRBV5-4 | . | TGTGCCAGCAGCCCGATACACGGAACTGAAGCTTTCTTT | CASSPIHGTEAFF
many | TRBJ2-7 | TRBV5-1 | . | TGCGCCAGCAACCTGGACAGCCACAAGGAGCAGTACTTC | CASNLDSHKEQYF